This record looks at one TCR beta chain sequence and its context. V was pared by 2 bases and J by 5 bases, with 15 bases between. Germline V CDR1 and CDR2: MNHNS, SASEGT. The CDR3 loop spans 15 amino acids. TCRdb reanalysed the RT-PCR reads using MiXCR and keeps one entry per CDR3 protein. This table holds fewer than 800,000 distinct CDR3 sequences, over 12% found once. Sequenced material: memory CD4+ T cells from blood. V and J are TRBV6-1 and TRBJ1-2, with a tentative D call TRBD1 (5 bases). This TCR was sampled from a female donor in good health, serving as a healthy control. The DNA for the CDR3 is TGTGCCAGCAGTGAAAATCCGACGGACACGTATGGCTACACCTTC. Its protein product is CASSENPTDTYGYTF.